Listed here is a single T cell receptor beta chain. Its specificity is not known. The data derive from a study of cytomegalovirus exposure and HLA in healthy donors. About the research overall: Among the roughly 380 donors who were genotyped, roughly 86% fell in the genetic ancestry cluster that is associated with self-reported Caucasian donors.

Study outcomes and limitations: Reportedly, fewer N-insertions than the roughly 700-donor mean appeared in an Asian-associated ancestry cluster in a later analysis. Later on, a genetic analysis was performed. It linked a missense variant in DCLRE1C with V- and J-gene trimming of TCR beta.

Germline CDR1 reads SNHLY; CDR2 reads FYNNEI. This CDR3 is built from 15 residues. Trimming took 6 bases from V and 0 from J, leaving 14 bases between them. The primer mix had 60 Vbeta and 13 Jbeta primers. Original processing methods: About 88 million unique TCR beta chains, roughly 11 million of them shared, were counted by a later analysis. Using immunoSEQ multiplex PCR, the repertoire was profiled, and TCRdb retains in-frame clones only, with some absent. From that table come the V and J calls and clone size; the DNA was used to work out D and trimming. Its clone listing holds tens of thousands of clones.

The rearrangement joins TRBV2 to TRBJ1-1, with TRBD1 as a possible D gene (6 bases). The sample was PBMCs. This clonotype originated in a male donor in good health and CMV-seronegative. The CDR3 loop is CASSPRAGVNTEAFF. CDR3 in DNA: TGTGCCAGCAGCCCGAGGGCAGGGGTGAACACTGAAGCTTTCTTT. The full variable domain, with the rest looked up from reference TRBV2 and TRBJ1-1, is EPEVTQTPSHQVTQMGQEVILRCVPISNHLYFYWYRQILGQKVEFLVSFYNNEISEKSEIFDDQFSVERPDGSNFTLKIRSTKLEDSAMYFCASSPRAGVNTEAFFGQGTRLTVV.